This T cell receptor beta chain was sequenced for a study of pediatric ulcerative colitis. Findings of the study overall: Repertoires came from total lymphocyte DNA, so rare subsets like regulatory T cells may be missed. Two rectal clonotypes were found only in ulcerative colitis patients, all of them.

Controls had normal endoscopy and no IBD diagnosis within a year. In germline, CDR1 is KGHSH, CDR2 LQKENI. This CDR3 is 14 amino acids long. V lost 3 bases, J lost 8 bases, and 14 bases lay in between. Notes on this clone: Its cognate antigen is unknown.

Sequencing was at survey level. Using immunoSEQ multiplex PCR, the repertoire was profiled, and TCRdb retains in-frame clones only, with some absent. The table includes 45,000 to 75,000 clones, 85% to 90% detected once. The receptor was isolated from a boy between 10 and 17 years old who was a control in a study of pediatric ulcerative colitis. The gene calls are TRBV18 and TRBJ2-1; unclear D gene. Sequencing input: blood. In DNA form, the CDR3 reads TGTGCCAGCTCACCCCTGGGTATGAATGATGAGCAGTTCTTC. Translating it yields CASSPLGMNDEQFF.